The 26 T cell receptor beta chains presented below share a single source sample, sequenced in a study of blood T cells in healthy people across ages. Using a J-beta primer mix together with a sample-barcoded 5' primer, a second PCR was run for roughly 7 to 12 cycles. One entry per CDR3 protein, called by TCRdb with MiXCR from the 5' RACE reads. Among around 690,000 distinct CDR3 sequences listed, roughly 50% were seen once. The sequenced material came from blood. All receptors come from a man in his fifties or sixties in good health.

This clonotype was counted a single time. The CDR3 DNA follows: TGTGCCAGCAGTGAAGCGAGGTCCAGGGCAAACGCTTTCTTT. Protein product: CASSEARSRANAFF. V usage is TRBV2 and J usage is TRBJ1-1, with D possibly being TRBD1 (5 bases). The V end was cut by 0 bases, the J end by 11 bases, with 16 bases between. CDR3 size: 14 residues. CDR1 SNHLY and CDR2 FYNNEI come from the germline V gene.

This clonotype has a handful of counts. The chain recombines TRBV10-3 with TRBJ2-3; TRBD2 might be the D (6 bases). V was cut by 10 bases and J by 6 bases, with 17 bases left in between. The CDR3 sequence is 13 residues long. Germline values: CDR1 ENHRY, CDR2 SYGVKD. CDR3 coding DNA: TGTGCCACCGAGTCGGGGGAAGGGGATACGCAGTATTTT. This sequence encodes CATESGEGDTQYF.

This clonotype was recorded a few times. This chain joins TRBV12-3 or TRBV12-4 and TRBJ1-2; no clear D. V shed 3 bases and J shed 4 bases, with 0 bases lying between them. This CDR3 spans 10 amino acids. The CDR3 coding sequence is TGTGCCAGCAGTTTCTATGGCTACACCTTC. Protein sequence: CASSFYGYTF.

About this clonotype itself: The junction does not match germline at one end; this may be a read error. This sequence joins TRBV4-1 and TRBJ2-5; the D gene could be TRBD1 or TRBD2 (5 bases each). The germline CDR1 and CDR2 sequences are MGHRA and YSYEKL. The CDR3 extends over 16 amino acids. The CDR3 spells CASSQPGTQWEETQYF. Here the CDR3 DNA reads TGCGCTAGCAGCCAACCCGGGACCCAGTGGGAAGAGACCCAGTACTTC.

V usage is TRBV5-1 and J usage is TRBJ2-5; D uncertain. This CDR3 has 15 residues. Germline assignment: CDR1 SGHRS and CDR2 YFSETQ. The V end lost 0 bases, the J end lost 6 bases, and 15 bases lay between the germline ends. CDR3 nucleotide sequence: TGCGCCAGCAGCTTGGACTCAGGCCCTCAACAGACCCAGTACTTC. Amino acid sequence: CASSLDSGPQQTQYF.

The chain carries TRBV10-1 and TRBJ2-3, with D unclear. V was trimmed by 8 bases and J by 1 base, leaving 10 bases between them. Germline CDR1 WNHNN, CDR2 SYGVQD (reference sequence). CDR3 length equals 13 residues. The CDR3 region is CASRKSGTDTQYF. The CDR3 DNA reads TGCGCCAGCCGGAAGAGTGGCACAGATACGCAGTATTTT.

This clonotype appeared a few times. The chain has TRBV5-1 and TRBJ2-7; 8 nucleotides match TRBD1. The CDR3 consists of 16 residues. Germline V gene data show CDR1 as SGHRS and CDR2 as YFSETQ. V gave up 1 base and J gave up 3 bases; unmatched junction bases: 9. The CDR3 loop reads CASSLSGTGTHYEQYF. CDR3 in DNA: TGCGCCAGCAGCTTGTCTGGGACAGGTACTCACTACGAGCAGTACTTC.

This clonotype turned up a few times. This sequence joins TRBV20-1 and TRBJ2-7, with D maybe TRBD1 (5 bases). The CDR3 extends over 11 amino acids. From germline, CDR1 is DFQATT and CDR2 SNEGSKA (reference sequence). The germline V and J ends were trimmed by 6 bases and 6 bases, with 12 bases remaining between them. CDR3: CSAGDGAEQYF. CDR3 DNA: TGCAGTGCAGGCGATGGGGCCGAGCAGTACTTC.

The genes are TRBV29-1 and TRBJ2-1; the match to TRBD2 covers 12 bases. CDR3 length: 14 residues. V dropped 4 bases and J dropped 7; count of bases not matched to a gene: 5. CDR1 is SQVTM and CDR2 is ANQGSEA in the germline V gene. CDR3: CSVGQTSGRNEQFF. The CDR3 nucleotides read TGCAGCGTTGGCCAGACTAGCGGGAGAAATGAGCAGTTCTTC.

The chain links TRBV10-3 to TRBJ2-3; maybe TRBD2 (5 bases). The CDR3 is made up of 15 amino acids. CDR1 and CDR2 (germline): ENHRY, SYGVKD. Trimming stripped 6 bases from V and 1 base from J, with 14 bases between. CDR3 protein: CAIRNSASGTDTQYF. CDR3 DNA: TGTGCCATCAGGAATAGCGCCTCCGGCACAGATACGCAGTATTTT.

This clonotype has a handful of counts. This chain uses TRBV9 with TRBJ2-5; 11 nucleotides match TRBD2. After removal of 0 bases from V and 1 base from J, the junction contained 2 bases not matched to a gene. CDR3 length: 16 amino acids. The germline V gene has CDR1 SGDLS and CDR2 YYNGEE. CDR3 sequence (DNA): TGTGCCAGCAGCGTAGGGGGACTAGCGGCCCAAGAGACCCAGTACTTC. It specifies CASSVGGLAAQETQYF.

This clonotype was seen a single time. The chain couples TRBV5-1 to TRBJ1-1; possibly TRBD1 for D (5 bases). From germline, CDR1 is SGHRS and CDR2 YFSETQ. The V and J ends lost 4 bases and 4 bases respectively, with 17 bases between them. The CDR3 runs to 15 residues. The CDR3 DNA reads as TGCGCCAGCAGCACGGGACGGATGGGAGTCACTGAAGCTTTCTTT. Translation: CASSTGRMGVTEAFF.

A remark on this clonotype: The junction departs from germline at one end; a sequencing error may be responsible. V and J are TRBV2 and TRBJ2-4; D may be TRBD1 (6 bases). The germline CDR1 and CDR2 sequences are SNHLY and FYNNEI. The CDR3 spans 14 residues. CDR3 sequence: CASSEVVGGNIQYF. Here the CDR3 DNA reads TGTGCTAGCAGTGAAGTGGTAGGGGGAAACATTCAGTACTTC.

CDR3 protein: CASSLASGSNEQFF. The CDR3 nucleotides read TGTGCCAGCAGCTTAGCGAGCGGGTCCAATGAGCAGTTCTTC. The chain is built from TRBV7-2 and TRBJ2-1; possibly TRBD2 for D (6 bases). This CDR3 spans 14 amino acids. Between the trimmed V and J ends, which lost 0 bases and 6 bases, there was a span of 9 bases. In germline, CDR1 is SGHTA, CDR2 FQGNSA.

The CDR3 here is CASSLIGLAGKQETQYF. CDR3 bases: TGTGCCAGCAGTCTTATCGGACTAGCGGGAAAACAAGAGACCCAGTACTTC. The chain couples TRBV12-3 or TRBV12-4 to TRBJ2-5; TRBD2 agrees at 12 bases. The CDR3 totals 17 residues. Trimming removed 5 bases from V and 2 bases from J; junction bases left unmatched: 9.

Regarding this clonotype: This sequence may be a read error, since a much larger clone differs from it by one base. The CDR3 sequence is CTSSVGDTQYF. The CDR3 DNA follows: TGTACCAGCAGCGTGGGAGATACGCAGTATTTT. This chain connects TRBV7-9 to TRBJ2-3, with unresolved D. Germline CDR1 and CDR2: SEHNR and FQNEAQ (reference sequence). The CDR3 sequence is 11 residues long.

The V and J genes are TRBV7-2 and TRBJ2-1, with 10 bases lining up with TRBD1. Germline V gene sequence: CDR1 SGHTA, CDR2 FQGNSA. This CDR3 has 15 residues. J gave up 4 bases and V 4 bases, and 4 bases lay outside the gene matches. CDR3 sequence (DNA): TGTGCCAGCAGCTCAGACAGGGGGCGTTACAATGAGCAGTTCTTC. It yields the protein CASSSDRGRYNEQFF.

This chain links TRBV7-9 with TRBJ2-1; TRBD2 matches at 7 bases. The CDR3 covers 15 residues. From germline, CDR1 is SEHNR and CDR2 FQNEAQ (reference sequence). The junction had 6 bases not matched to a gene; V was cut back by 5 bases and J by 2 bases. The CDR3: CASSLRGVPYNEQFF. CDR3 in DNA: TGTGCCAGCAGCCTCCGGGGGGTCCCCTACAATGAGCAGTTCTTC.

The V and J genes are TRBV5-1 and TRBJ2-5; 13 bases line up with TRBD2. V was clipped by 0 bases and J by 3 bases; unmatched bases: 2. CDR1 is SGHRS and CDR2 is YFSETQ in the germline V gene. The CDR3 runs 16 residues. The CDR3 nucleotides are TGCGCCAGCAGCTTGGCCGGACTAGCGGGGGAAGAGACCCAGTACTTC. Residues: CASSLAGLAGEETQYF.

The CDR3 reads CASSFGQDRGGNQPQHF. CDR3 coding DNA: TGTGCCAGCAGTTTCGGCCAGGACAGGGGAGGCAATCAGCCCCAGCATTTT. The chain recombines TRBV27 with TRBJ1-5, with TRBD1 matching 9 bases. Germline assignment: CDR1 MNHEY and CDR2 SMNVEV (reference sequence). V gave up 3 bases and J gave up 2 bases; unmatched junction bases: 8. This CDR3 comprises 17 residues.

The gene calls are TRBV2 and TRBJ2-5; D not resolved. The length of the CDR3 is 10 residues. The V and J ends lost 7 bases and 2 bases respectively, with 2 bases between them. The V gene's germline CDR1 is SNHLY and CDR2 FYNNEI. CDR3 coding DNA: TGTGCCAGCAAGCAAGAGACCCAGTACTTC. This encodes CASKQETQYF.

The rearrangement links TRBV18 to TRBJ2-2; TRBD2 agrees at 7 bases. The CDR3 is 16 residues long. After removal of 3 bases from V and 4 bases from J, the junction contained 8 bases not matched to a gene. The germline gives CDR1 KGHSH, CDR2 LQKENI. The DNA of the CDR3 is TGTGCCAGCTCACCTCTTGCGGGGGAGATCACCGGGGAGCTGTTTTTT. Its protein is CASSPLAGEITGELFF. Full variable domain (rest looked up from reference TRBV18 and TRBJ2-2): NAGVMQNPRHLVRRRGQEARLRCSPMKGHSHVYWYRQLPEEGLKFMVYLQKENIIDESGMPKERFSAEFPKEGPSILRIQQVVRGDSAAYFCASSPLAGEITGELFFGEGSRLTVL.

This clonotype has a single count. The chain employs TRBV25-1 and TRBJ2-1; 8 bases map to TRBD2. Germline V gene sequence: CDR1 MGHDK, CDR2 SYGVNS. The J segment lost 4 bases and the V segment lost 1 base, leaving 3 bases of the junction unmatched. The CDR3 totals 15 residues. CDR3 DNA: TGTGCCAGCAGTGAATTCGCGGGGGGATACAATGAGCAGTTCTTC. This translates into CASSEFAGGYNEQFF. Using reference TRBV25-1 and TRBJ2-1 for the parts outside the CDR3, the full variable domain is EADIYQTPRYLVIGTGKKITLECSQTMGHDKMYWYQQDPGMELHLIHYSYGVNSTEKGDLSSESTVSRIRTEHFPLTLESARPSHTSQYLCASSEFAGGYNEQFFGPGTRLTVL.

V gene TRBV3-1 combines with J gene TRBJ2-1, with 9 positions matching TRBD2. The CDR3 has 15 residues. Germline loops: CDR1 LGHDT, CDR2 YNNKEL (reference sequence). After removal of 3 bases from V and 9 bases from J, the junction contained 9 bases not matched to a gene. DNA for the CDR3: TGTGCCAGCAGCCAGTGGCGAGCGGGGGGCGTTGAGCAGTTCTTC. This codes for CASSQWRAGGVEQFF.

This chain links TRBV4-1 with TRBJ1-1, with 7 bases lining up with TRBD1. The CDR3 sequence is 15 residues long. V shed 3 bases, J shed 5 bases, and the junction held 9 bases outside the gene matches. The germline V gene has CDR1 MGHRA and CDR2 YSYEKL. The CDR3 coding sequence is TGCGCCAGCAGCCATCAGGGGGAGAAGGGGACTGAAGCTTTCTTT. This gives the protein CASSHQGEKGTEAFF.

V and J are TRBV7-9 and TRBJ2-1; a weak D match, TRBD1 (6 bases). V lost 3 bases, J lost 6 bases, and 12 bases lay in between. CDR1 SEHNR and CDR2 FQNEAQ come from the germline V gene (reference sequence). This CDR3 has 14 amino acids. For the CDR3, the DNA is TGTGCCAGCAGCTTGTCCACAGGGCTCAATGAGCAGTTCTTC. It yields the protein CASSLSTGLNEQFF.